The text below deals with one T cell receptor (beta chain). The sample belongs to a study of blood T cell repertoires in COVID-19. Produced via immunoSEQ multiplex PCR; TCRdb's table is partial and in-frame only. The sample lists 200,000 to 250,000 clones; roughly 89% were seen once. This receptor was identified in a man in his 60s who had recovered from COVID-19. The sample taken for sequencing was peripheral blood.

The CDR3 sequence: CASSLEGSLVNTEAFF. In nucleotides, the CDR3 is TGTGCCAGCAGCTTAGAGGGGTCGTTGGTGAACACTGAAGCTTTCTTT. The V call is TRBV7-8, the J call TRBJ1-1, with D possibly matching TRBD1 (5 bases). Germline V gene sequence: CDR1 SGHVS, CDR2 FQNEAQ. V was trimmed by 1 base and J by 0 bases, leaving 12 bases between them. This CDR3 region has 16 residues.